This TCR beta chain was identified during a study of tumor-infiltrating lymphocytes in localized non-small cell lung cancer. The ends were cut back, 10 bases at V and 5 bases at J, with 15 bases in the middle. This CDR3 is 12 amino acids long. Germline V gene sequence: CDR1 MNHNY, CDR2 SVGAGI (reference sequence). Only in-frame clones appear in the TCRdb table, and some are missing; sequencing was by immunoSEQ multiplex PCR. The sample contains around 17,000 clones, 65% to 80% of which appear only once. The genes are TRBV6-6 and TRBJ2-7; TRBD1 is a possible D gene (6 bases). The specimen sequenced was lung tumor tissue. The TCR comes from a human donor with non-small cell lung cancer. CDR3: CATIQGFDEQYF. The CDR3, as DNA: TGTGCCACCATACAGGGTTTCGACGAGCAGTACTTC.